At least ten counts were recorded for the clone carrying this T cell receptor (beta chain). As yet, its antigen is unknown. The CDR3 has 17 residues. The V gene end was trimmed by 4 bases and the J gene end by 4 bases; junction bases not matched to a gene: 8. Looked up from germline, CDR1 is SGHAT and CDR2 is FQNNGV. This specimen comes from a study of T cell repertoires in cytomegalovirus infection. In the study overall: Through public TCR beta signatures, both CMV infection and matching HLA type were indicated. Broader study findings: HLA-C-restricted TCR beta clonotypes specific for CMV led the ex vivo response.

Using its own MiXCR run on the reads, TCRdb lists one record per CDR3 protein. Here the sample spans some 250,000 distinct CDR3 sequences, around 9% being singletons. This chain connects TRBV11-2 to TRBJ2-6; 9 positions agree with TRBD2. Input material: PBMCs. This receptor was taken from a human donor in good health (CMV status not recorded). Some clones in this sample may be carry-over from other donors' samples. CDR3: CASSSRLAGAGANVLTF. For the CDR3, the DNA is TGTGCCAGCAGCTCGAGATTAGCGGGAGCAGGGGCCAACGTCCTGACTTTC.